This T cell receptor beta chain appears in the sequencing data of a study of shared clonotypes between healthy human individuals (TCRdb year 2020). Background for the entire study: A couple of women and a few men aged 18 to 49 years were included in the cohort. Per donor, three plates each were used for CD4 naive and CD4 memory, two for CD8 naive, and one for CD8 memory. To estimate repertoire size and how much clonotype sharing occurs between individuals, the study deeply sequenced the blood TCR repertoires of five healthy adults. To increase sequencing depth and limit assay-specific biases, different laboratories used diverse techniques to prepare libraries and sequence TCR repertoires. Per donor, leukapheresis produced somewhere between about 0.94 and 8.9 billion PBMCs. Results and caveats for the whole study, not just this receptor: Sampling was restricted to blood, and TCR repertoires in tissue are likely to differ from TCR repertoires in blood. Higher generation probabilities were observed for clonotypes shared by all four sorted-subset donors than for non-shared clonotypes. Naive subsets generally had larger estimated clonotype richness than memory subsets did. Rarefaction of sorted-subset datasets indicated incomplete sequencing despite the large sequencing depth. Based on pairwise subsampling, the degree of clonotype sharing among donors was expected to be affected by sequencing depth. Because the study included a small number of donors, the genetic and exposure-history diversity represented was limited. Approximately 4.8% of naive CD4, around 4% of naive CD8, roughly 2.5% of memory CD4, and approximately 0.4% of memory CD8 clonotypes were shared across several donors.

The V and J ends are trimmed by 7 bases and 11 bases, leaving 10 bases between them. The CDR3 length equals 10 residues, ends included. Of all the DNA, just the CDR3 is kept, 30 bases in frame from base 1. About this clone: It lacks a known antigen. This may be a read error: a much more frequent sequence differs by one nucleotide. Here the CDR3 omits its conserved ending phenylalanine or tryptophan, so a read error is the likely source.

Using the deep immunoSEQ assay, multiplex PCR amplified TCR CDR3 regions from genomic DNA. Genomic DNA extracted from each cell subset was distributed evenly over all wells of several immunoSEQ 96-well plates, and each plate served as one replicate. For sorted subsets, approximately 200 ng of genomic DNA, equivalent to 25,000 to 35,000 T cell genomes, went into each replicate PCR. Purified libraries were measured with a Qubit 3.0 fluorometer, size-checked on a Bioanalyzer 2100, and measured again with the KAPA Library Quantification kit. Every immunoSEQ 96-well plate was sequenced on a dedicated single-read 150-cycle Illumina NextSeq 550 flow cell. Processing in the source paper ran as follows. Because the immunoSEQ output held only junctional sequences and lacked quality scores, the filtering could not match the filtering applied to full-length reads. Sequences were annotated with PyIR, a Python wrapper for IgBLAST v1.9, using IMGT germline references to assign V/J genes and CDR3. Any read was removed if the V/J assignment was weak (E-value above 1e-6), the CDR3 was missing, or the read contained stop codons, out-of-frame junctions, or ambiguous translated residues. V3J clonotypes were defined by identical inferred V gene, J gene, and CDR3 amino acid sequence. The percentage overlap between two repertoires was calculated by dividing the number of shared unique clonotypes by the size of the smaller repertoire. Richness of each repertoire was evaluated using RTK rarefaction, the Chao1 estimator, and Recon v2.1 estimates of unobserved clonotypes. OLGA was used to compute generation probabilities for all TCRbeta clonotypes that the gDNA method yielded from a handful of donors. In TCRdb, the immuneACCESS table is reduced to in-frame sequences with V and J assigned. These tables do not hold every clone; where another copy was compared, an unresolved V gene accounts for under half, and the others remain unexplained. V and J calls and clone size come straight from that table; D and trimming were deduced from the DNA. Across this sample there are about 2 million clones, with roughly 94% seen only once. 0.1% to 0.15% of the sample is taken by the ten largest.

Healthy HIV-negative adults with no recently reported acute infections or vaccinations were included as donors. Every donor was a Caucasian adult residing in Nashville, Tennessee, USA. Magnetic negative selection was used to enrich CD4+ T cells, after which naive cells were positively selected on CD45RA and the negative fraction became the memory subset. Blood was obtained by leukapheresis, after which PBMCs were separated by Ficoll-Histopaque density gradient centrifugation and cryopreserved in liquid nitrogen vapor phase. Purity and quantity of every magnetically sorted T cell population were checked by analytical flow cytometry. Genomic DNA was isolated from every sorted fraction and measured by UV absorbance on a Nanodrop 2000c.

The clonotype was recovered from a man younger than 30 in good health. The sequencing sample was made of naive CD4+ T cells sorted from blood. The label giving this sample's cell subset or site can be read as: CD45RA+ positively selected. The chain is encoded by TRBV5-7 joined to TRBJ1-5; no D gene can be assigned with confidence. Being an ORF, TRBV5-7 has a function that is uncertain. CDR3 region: CASGFASQHL. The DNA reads TGTGCCAGCGGGTTTGCTTCCCAGCATCTT.